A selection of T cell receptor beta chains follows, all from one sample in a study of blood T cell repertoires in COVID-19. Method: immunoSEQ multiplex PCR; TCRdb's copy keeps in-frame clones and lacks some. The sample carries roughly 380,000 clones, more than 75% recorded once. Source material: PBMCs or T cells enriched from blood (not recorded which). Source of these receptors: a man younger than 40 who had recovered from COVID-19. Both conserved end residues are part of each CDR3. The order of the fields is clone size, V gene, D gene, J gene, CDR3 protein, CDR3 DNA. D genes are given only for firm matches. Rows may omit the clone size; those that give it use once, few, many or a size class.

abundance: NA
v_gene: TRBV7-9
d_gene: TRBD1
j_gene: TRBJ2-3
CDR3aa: CASSSRRTGGRLGTDTQYF
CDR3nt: TGTGCCAGCAGCTCCAGACGGACAGGGGGACGATTGGGCACAGATACGCAGTATTTT

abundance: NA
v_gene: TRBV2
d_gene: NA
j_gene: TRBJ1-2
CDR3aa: CASSEAQASGSYGYTF
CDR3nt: TGTGCCAGCAGTGAAGCGCAAGCGTCGGGGAGCTATGGCTACACCTTC

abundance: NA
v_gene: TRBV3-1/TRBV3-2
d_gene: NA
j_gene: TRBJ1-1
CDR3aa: CASTRGAVAFF
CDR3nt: TGTGCCAGCACCAGGGGCGCGGTAGCTTTCTTT

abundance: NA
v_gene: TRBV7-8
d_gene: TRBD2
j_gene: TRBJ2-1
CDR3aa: CASSAPPGGVHNEQFF
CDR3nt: TGTGCCAGCAGCGCCCCTCCCGGGGGGGTACACAATGAGCAGTTCTTC

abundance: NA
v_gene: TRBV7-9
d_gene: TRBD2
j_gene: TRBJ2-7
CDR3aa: CASDSPGLAGANYEQYF
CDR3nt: TGTGCCAGCGACTCCCCGGGACTAGCGGGGGCCAACTACGAGCAGTACTTC

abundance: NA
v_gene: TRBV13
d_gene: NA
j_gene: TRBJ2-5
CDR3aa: CASSLGRKGPETQYF
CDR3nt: TGTGCCAGCAGCTTGGGGAGGAAAGGTCCAGAGACCCAGTACTTC

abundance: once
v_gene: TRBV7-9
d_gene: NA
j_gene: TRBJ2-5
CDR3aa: CASSFPRGAMQETQYF
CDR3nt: TGTGCCAGCAGCTTCCCCCGGGGGGCAATGCAAGAGACCCAGTACTTC

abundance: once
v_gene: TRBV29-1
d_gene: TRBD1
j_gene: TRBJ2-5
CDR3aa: CSVEGQGIETQYF
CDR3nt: TGCAGCGTGGAGGGACAGGGGATAGAGACCCAGTACTTC

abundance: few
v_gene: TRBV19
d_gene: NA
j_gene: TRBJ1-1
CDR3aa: CASSFGRGNTEAFF
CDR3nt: TGTGCCAGTAGTTTTGGGAGGGGGAACACTGAAGCTTTCTTT

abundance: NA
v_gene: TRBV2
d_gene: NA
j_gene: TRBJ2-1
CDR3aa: CASNRGGGPIF
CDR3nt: TGTGCCAGCAATAGGGGGGGAGGTCCGATCTTC

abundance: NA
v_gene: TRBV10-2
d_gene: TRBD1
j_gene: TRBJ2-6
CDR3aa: CASSPGTGPGANVLTF
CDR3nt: TGCGCCAGCAGTCCCGGGACAGGGCCTGGGGCCAACGTCCTGACTTTC

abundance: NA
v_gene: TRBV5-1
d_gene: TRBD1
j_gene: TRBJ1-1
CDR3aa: CASSEGQGVLNTEAFF
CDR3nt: TGCGCCAGCAGCGAGGGACAGGGGGTACTGAACACTGAAGCTTTCTTT

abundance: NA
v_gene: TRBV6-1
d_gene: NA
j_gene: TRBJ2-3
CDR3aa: CASSEDAQGKATGDTQYF
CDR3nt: TGTGCCAGCAGTGAAGATGCGCAGGGGAAGGCCACAGGGGATACGCAGTATTTT

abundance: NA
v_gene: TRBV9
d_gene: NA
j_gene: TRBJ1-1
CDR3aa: CASSVVGENTEAFF
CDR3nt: TGTGCCAGCAGCGTAGTAGGAGAAAACACTGAAGCTTTCTTT